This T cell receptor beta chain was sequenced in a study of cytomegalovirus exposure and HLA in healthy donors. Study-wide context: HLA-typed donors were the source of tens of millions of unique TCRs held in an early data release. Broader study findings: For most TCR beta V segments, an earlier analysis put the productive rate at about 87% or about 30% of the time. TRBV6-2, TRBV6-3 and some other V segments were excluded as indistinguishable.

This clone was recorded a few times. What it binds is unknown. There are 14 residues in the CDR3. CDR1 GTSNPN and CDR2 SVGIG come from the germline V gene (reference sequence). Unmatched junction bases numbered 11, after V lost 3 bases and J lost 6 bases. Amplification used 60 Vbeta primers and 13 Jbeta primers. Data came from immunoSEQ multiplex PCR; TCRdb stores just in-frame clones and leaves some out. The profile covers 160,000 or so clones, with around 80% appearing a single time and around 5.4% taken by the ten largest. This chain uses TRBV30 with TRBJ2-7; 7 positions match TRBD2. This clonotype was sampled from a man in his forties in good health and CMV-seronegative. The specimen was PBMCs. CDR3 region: CAWRSDGSGAEQYF. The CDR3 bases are TGTGCCTGGAGATCAGACGGAAGCGGGGCCGAGCAGTACTTC.